A selection of T cell receptor beta chains follows, all from one sample in a study of cytomegalovirus exposure and HLA in healthy donors. The table came from immunoSEQ multiplex PCR; TCRdb's copy has only in-frame clones and leaves some out. The table shows around 140,000 clones, with 70% to 85% occurring only once. The specimen was PBMCs. The receptors stem from a middle-aged woman in good health and CMV-seronegative. Each CDR3 is given with its conserved first and last residue. D genes are given only for firm matches. Not all rows give a size; the values are once, few, many and, for expanded clones, a class.

V gene: TRBV7-9; clone size: few; CDR3 length: 16; J gene: TRBJ1-1; D gene: -; CDR3 protein: CASSLTIPGENTEAFF; CDR3 DNA: TGTGCCAGCAGCCTAACAATCCCAGGGGAGAACACTGAAGCTTTCTTT
V gene: TRBV7-2; clone size: -; CDR3 length: 17; J gene: TRBJ2-5; D gene: TRBD2; CDR3 protein: CASSLKLLAAIQETQYF; CDR3 DNA: TGTGCCAGCAGCTTAAAGTTACTAGCGGCGATCCAAGAGACCCAGTACTTC
V gene: TRBV2; clone size: -; CDR3 length: 15; J gene: TRBJ2-2; D gene: TRBD1; CDR3 protein: CASSPDRANTGELFF; CDR3 DNA: TGTGCCAGCAGCCCCGACAGGGCGAACACCGGGGAGCTGTTTTTT
V gene: TRBV4-1; clone size: once; CDR3 length: 17; J gene: TRBJ2-1; D gene: -; CDR3 protein: CASSQEWGGGRYNEQFF; CDR3 DNA: TGCGCCAGCAGCCAAGAGTGGGGCGGAGGGCGGTACAATGAGCAGTTCTTC
V gene: TRBV11-2; clone size: -; CDR3 length: 15; J gene: TRBJ2-7; D gene: TRBD1; CDR3 protein: CASSLVGQGEYEQYF; CDR3 DNA: TGTGCCAGCAGCTTAGTCGGTCAGGGGGAATACGAGCAGTACTTC
V gene: TRBV13; clone size: -; CDR3 length: 15; J gene: TRBJ2-5; D gene: -; CDR3 protein: CASSLGAGIQETQYF; CDR3 DNA: TGTGCCAGCAGCTTAGGCGCGGGGATTCAAGAGACCCAGTACTTC
V gene: TRBV5-4; clone size: -; CDR3 length: 14; J gene: TRBJ1-2; D gene: TRBD1; CDR3 protein: CASSFTGGKYGYTF; CDR3 DNA: TGTGCCAGCAGCTTTACAGGGGGGAAGTATGGCTACACCTTC
V gene: TRBV5-6; clone size: -; CDR3 length: 14; J gene: TRBJ2-5; D gene: TRBD1; CDR3 protein: CASSSGTVQETQYF; CDR3 DNA: TGTGCCAGCAGCTCCGGGACAGTCCAAGAGACCCAGTACTTC
V gene: TRBV27; clone size: -; CDR3 length: 18; J gene: TRBJ1-1; D gene: -; CDR3 protein: CASSHHRSPTGGVTEAFF; CDR3 DNA: TGTGCCAGCAGCCATCATAGGTCCCCGACAGGTGGGGTCACTGAAGCTTTCTTT
V gene: TRBV6-5; clone size: -; CDR3 length: 16; J gene: TRBJ2-7; D gene: TRBD2; CDR3 protein: CASSSPRLAGRGEQYF; CDR3 DNA: TGTGCCAGCAGTTCCCCCCGGCTAGCGGGAAGAGGGGAGCAGTACTTC
V gene: TRBV19; clone size: -; CDR3 length: 16; J gene: TRBJ2-3; D gene: -; CDR3 protein: CASSPGGRRSTDTQYF; CDR3 DNA: TGTGCCAGTAGTCCCGGAGGACGGAGAAGCACAGATACGCAGTATTTT
V gene: TRBV5-3; clone size: -; CDR3 length: 17; J gene: TRBJ2-6; D gene: -; CDR3 protein: CARSLDGESSGANVLTF; CDR3 DNA: TGTGCCAGAAGCTTGGATGGGGAGAGCTCTGGGGCCAACGTCCTGACTTTC
V gene: TRBV6-1; clone size: -; CDR3 length: 14; J gene: TRBJ1-5; D gene: -; CDR3 protein: CASSPRGAEQPQHF; CDR3 DNA: TGTGCCAGCAGTCCCCGGGGGGCAGAACAGCCCCAGCATTTT
V gene: TRBV29-1; clone size: -; CDR3 length: 16; J gene: TRBJ2-1; D gene: TRBD2; CDR3 protein: CSVETGGRTSYNEQFF; CDR3 DNA: TGCAGCGTTGAAACGGGCGGGAGGACCTCCTACAATGAGCAGTTCTTC
V gene: TRBV7-2; clone size: few; CDR3 length: 13; J gene: TRBJ2-1; D gene: -; CDR3 protein: CASSFAGSDEQFF; CDR3 DNA: TGTGCCAGCAGCTTTGCGGGGTCCGATGAGCAGTTCTTC
V gene: TRBV27; clone size: -; CDR3 length: 12; J gene: TRBJ1-1; D gene: -; CDR3 protein: CASRKLNTEAFF; CDR3 DNA: TGTGCCAGCAGAAAACTAAACACTGAAGCTTTCTTT
V gene: TRBV7-2; clone size: -; CDR3 length: 14; J gene: TRBJ1-2; D gene: -; CDR3 protein: CASSLAVQNYGYTF; CDR3 DNA: TGTGCCAGCAGCTTAGCTGTACAAAACTATGGCTACACCTTC
V gene: TRBV28; clone size: -; CDR3 length: 15; J gene: TRBJ2-3; D gene: TRBD1; CDR3 protein: CASSLGTVASDTQYF; CDR3 DNA: TGTGCCAGCAGTTTAGGGACAGTAGCGTCAGATACGCAGTATTTT
V gene: TRBV4-2; clone size: -; CDR3 length: 16; J gene: TRBJ2-7; D gene: TRBD2; CDR3 protein: CASSQVIGTSGREQYF; CDR3 DNA: TGTGCCAGCAGCCAAGTAATCGGGACTAGCGGGAGGGAGCAGTACTTC
V gene: TRBV28; clone size: once; CDR3 length: 18; J gene: TRBJ1-4; D gene: -; CDR3 protein: CASRQTTSRGSTNEKLFF; CDR3 DNA: TGTGCCAGCAGACAAACCACATCCAGGGGATCAACTAATGAAAAACTGTTTTTT
V gene: TRBV5-1; clone size: -; CDR3 length: 16; J gene: TRBJ2-3; D gene: TRBD2; CDR3 protein: CASSLVAGVGTDTQYF; CDR3 DNA: TGCGCCAGCAGCTTGGTGGCGGGAGTGGGCACAGATACGCAGTATTTT
V gene: TRBV7-3; clone size: -; CDR3 length: 17; J gene: TRBJ2-3; D gene: TRBD2; CDR3 protein: CASSLGLAGGATDTQYF; CDR3 DNA: TGTGCCAGCAGCTTGGGACTAGCGGGAGGAGCCACAGATACGCAGTATTTT
V gene: TRBV5-4; clone size: -; CDR3 length: 16; J gene: TRBJ2-1; D gene: TRBD2; CDR3 protein: CASSPGGVSSYNEQFF; CDR3 DNA: TGTGCCAGCAGCCCGGGAGGGGTTAGCTCCTACAATGAGCAGTTCTTC